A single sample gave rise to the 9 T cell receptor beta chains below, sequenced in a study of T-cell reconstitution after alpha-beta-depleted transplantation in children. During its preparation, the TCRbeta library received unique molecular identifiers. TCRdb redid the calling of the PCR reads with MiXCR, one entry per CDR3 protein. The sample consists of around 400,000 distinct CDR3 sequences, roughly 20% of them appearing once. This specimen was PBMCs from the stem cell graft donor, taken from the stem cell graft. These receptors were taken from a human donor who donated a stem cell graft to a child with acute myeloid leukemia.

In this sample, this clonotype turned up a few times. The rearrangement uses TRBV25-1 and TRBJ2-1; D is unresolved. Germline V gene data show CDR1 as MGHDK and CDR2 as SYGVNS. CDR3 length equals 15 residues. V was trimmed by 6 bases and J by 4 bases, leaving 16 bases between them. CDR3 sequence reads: CASRARRLSYNEQFF. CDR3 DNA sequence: TGTGCCAGCAGAGCGAGGCGACTGTCGTACAATGAGCAGTTCTTC.

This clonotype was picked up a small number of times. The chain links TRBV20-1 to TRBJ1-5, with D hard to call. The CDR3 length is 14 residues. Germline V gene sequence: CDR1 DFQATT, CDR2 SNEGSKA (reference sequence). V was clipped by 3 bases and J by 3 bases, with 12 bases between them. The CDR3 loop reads CSASGPGLNQPQHF. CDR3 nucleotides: TGCAGTGCTAGCGGGCCAGGACTCAATCAGCCCCAGCATTTT.

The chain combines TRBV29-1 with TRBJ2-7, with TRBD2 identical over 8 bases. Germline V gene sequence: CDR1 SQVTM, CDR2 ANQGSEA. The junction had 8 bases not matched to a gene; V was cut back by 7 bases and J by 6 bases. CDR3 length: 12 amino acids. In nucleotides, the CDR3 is TGCAGCGGGGGACTAGGTCTTTCCGAGCAGTACTTC. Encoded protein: CSGGLGLSEQYF.

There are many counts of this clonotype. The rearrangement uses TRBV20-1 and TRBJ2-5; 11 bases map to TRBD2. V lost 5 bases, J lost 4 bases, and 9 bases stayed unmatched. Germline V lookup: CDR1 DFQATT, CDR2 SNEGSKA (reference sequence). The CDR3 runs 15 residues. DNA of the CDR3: TGCAGTGCTCTACTAGCGGGAGTGCAGGGAGAGACCCAGTACTTC. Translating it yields CSALLAGVQGETQYF.

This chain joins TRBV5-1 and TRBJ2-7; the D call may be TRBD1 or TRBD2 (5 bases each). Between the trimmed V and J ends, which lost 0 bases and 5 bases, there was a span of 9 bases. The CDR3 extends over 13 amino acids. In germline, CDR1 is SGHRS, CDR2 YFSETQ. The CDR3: CASSLEGTHEQYF. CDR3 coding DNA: TGCGCCAGCAGCTTGGAAGGGACCCACGAGCAGTACTTC.

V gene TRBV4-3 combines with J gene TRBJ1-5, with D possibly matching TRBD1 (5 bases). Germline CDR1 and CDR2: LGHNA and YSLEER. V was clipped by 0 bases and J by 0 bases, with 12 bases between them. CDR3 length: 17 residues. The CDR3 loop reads CASSQDPGRYSNQPQHF. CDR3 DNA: TGCGCCAGCAGCCAAGATCCGGGACGGTATAGCAATCAGCCCCAGCATTTT.

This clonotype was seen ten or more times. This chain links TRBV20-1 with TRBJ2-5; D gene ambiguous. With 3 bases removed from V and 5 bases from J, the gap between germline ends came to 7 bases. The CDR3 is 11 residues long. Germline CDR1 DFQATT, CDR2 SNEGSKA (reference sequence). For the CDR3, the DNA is TGCAGTGCTAGGCTGAAGGAGACCCAGTACTTC. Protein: CSARLKETQYF.

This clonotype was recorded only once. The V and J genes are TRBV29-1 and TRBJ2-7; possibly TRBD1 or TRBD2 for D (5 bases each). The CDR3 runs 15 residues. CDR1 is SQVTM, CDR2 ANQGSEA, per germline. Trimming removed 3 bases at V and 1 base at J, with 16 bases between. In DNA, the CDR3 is TGCAGCGTTGACAAGGGGACCGGACTGTCCTACGAGCAGTACTTC. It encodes CSVDKGTGLSYEQYF.

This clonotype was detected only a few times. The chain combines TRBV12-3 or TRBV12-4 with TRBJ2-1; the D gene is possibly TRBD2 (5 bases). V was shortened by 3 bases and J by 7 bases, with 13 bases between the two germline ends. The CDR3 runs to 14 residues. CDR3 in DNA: TGTGCCAGCAGTTTGTCGGGGAAAGTAAATGAGCAGTTCTTC. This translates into CASSLSGKVNEQFF.